This T cell receptor beta chain was obtained from a study of blood T cell repertoires in COVID-19. Across the whole study: Both acute and convalescent COVID-19 samples were obtained from the United States, Italy and Spain.

Trimming cost V 10 bases and J 1 base, with 10 bases left between them. There are 13 residues in the CDR3. Germline V lookup: CDR1 LNHDA, CDR2 SQIVND (reference sequence). This clone was picked up one time. Generated by immunoSEQ multiplex PCR, the TCRdb table keeps only in-frame clones and is missing some. The sample consists of fewer than 250,000 clones, 88% of them appearing once. Sequencing used peripheral blood. The origin of this receptor is a man in his 70s with acute or convalescent COVID-19. The chain recombines TRBV19 with TRBJ2-2, with D hard to call. The CDR3 bases are TGTGCCACCGGAGACTGGAACACCGGGGAGCTGTTTTTT. Protein product: CATGDWNTGELFF. The complete variable domain, with remaining parts taken from reference TRBV19 and TRBJ2-2, reads DGGITQSPKYLFRKEGQNVTLSCEQNLNHDAMYWYRQDPGQGLRLIYYSQIVNDFQKGDIAEGYSVSREKKESFPLTVTSAQKNPTAFYLCATGDWNTGELFFGEGSRLTVL.